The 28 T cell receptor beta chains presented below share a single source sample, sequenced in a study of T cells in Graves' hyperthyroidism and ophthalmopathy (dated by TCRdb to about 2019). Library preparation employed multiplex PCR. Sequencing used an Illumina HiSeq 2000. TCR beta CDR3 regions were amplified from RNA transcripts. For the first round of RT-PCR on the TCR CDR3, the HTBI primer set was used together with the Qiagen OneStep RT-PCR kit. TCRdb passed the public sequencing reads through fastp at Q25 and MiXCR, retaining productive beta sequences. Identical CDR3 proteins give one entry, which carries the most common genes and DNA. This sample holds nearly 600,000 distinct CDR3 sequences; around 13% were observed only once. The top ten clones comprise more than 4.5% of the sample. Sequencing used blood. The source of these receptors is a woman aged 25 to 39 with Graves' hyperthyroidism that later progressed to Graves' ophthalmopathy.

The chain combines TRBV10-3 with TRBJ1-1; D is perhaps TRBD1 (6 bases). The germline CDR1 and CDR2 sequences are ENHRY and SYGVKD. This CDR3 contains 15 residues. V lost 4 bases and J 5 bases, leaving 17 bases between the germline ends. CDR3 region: CAISGGPGVKTEAFF. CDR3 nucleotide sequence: TGTGCCATCAGTGGGGGGCCAGGGGTTAAGACTGAAGCTTTCTTT.

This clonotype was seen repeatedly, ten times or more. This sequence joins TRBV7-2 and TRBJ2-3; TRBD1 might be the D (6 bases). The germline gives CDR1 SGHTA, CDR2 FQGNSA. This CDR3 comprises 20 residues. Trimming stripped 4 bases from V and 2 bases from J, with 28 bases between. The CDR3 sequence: CASSYDRWDLEGSTTDTQYF. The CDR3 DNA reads TGTGCCAGCAGCTACGACAGGTGGGACCTTGAGGGGTCCACCACAGATACGCAGTATTTT.

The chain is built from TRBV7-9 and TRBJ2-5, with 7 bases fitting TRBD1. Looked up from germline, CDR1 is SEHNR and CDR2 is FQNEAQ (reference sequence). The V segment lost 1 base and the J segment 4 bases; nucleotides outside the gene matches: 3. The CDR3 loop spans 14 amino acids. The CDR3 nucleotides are TGTGCCAGCAGCTTAGGGACAGGTATAGAGACCCAGTACTTC. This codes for CASSLGTGIETQYF.

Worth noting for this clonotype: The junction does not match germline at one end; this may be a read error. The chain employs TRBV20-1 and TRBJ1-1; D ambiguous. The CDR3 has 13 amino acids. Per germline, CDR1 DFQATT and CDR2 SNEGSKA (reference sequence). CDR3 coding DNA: TGCAGTGCGCAAAACAGCGAGAACACTGAATCTTTCTTT. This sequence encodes CSAQNSENTESFF.

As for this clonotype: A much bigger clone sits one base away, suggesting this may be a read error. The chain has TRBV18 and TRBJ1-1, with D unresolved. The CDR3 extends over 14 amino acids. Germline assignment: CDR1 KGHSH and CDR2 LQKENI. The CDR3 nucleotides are TGTGCCATCTCACCACGTGACATGAACACTGAAGCTTTCTTT. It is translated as CAISPRDMNTEAFF.

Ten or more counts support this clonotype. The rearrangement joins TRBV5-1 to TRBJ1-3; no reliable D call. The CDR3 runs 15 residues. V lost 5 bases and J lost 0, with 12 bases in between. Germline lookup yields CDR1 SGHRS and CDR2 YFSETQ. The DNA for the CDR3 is TGCGCCAGCAGATCTGGACGGCCCTCTGGAAACACCATATATTTT. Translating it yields CASRSGRPSGNTIYF.

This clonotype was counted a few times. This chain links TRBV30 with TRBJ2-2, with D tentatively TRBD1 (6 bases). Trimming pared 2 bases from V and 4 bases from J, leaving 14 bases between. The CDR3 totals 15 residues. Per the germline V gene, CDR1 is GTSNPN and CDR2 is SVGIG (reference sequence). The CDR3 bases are TGTGCCTGGAGTCAGGCAGGGGCGGGCACCGGGGAGCTGTTTTTT. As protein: CAWSQAGAGTGELFF.

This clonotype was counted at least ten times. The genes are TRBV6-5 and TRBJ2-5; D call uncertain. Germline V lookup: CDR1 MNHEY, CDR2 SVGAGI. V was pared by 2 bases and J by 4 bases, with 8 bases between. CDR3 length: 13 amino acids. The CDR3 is CASSYTPGETQYF. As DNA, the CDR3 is TGTGCCAGCAGTTACACCCCCGGAGAGACCCAGTACTTC.

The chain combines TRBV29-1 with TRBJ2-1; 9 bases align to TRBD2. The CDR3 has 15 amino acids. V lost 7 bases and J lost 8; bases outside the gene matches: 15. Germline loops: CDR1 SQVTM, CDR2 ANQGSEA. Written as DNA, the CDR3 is TGCAGCGCTACCGGGACTAGCAGGAGACTGGATGAGCAGTTCTTC. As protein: CSATGTSRRLDEQFF.

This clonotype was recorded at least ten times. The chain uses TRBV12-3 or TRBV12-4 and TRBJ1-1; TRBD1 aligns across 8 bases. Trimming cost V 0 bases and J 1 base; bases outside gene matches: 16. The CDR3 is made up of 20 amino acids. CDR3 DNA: TGTGCCAGCAGTTTAGCCTTCCTTGGACAGGGCATTTCATCGAACACTGAAGCTTTCTTT. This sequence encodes CASSLAFLGQGISSNTEAFF.

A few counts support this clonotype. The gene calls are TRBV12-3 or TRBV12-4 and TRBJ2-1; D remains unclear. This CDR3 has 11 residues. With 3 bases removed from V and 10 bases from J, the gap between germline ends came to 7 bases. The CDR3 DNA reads TGTGCCAGCAGTTTCAGTGCAGAGCAGTTCTTC. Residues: CASSFSAEQFF.

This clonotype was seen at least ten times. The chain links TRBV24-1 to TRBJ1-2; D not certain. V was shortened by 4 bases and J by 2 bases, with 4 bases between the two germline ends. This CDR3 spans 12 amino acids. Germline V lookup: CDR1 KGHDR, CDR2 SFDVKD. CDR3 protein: CATSEGNYGYTF. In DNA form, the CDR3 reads TGTGCCACCAGTGAGGGGAACTATGGCTACACCTTC.

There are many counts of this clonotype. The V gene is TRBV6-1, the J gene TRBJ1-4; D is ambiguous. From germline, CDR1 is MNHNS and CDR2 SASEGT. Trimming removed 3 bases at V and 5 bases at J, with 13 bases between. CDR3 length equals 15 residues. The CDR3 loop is CASSDPVGANEKLFF. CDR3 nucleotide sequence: TGTGCCAGCAGTGACCCGGTTGGAGCCAATGAAAAACTGTTTTTT.

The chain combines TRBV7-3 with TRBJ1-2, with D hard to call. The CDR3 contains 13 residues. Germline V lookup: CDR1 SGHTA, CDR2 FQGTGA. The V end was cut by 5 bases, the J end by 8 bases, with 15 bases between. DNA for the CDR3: TGTGCCAGCAGCCACGGGGAGGTGCTGGGCTACACCTTC. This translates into CASSHGEVLGYTF.

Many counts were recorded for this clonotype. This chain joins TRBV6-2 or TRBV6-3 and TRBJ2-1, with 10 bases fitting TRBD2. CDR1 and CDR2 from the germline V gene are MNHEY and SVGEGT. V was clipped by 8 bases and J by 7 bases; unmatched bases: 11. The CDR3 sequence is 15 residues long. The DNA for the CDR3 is TGTGCCAGCCTGGAGCCGAGCGGGAGGGTTAATGAGCAGTTCTTC. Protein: CASLEPSGRVNEQFF.

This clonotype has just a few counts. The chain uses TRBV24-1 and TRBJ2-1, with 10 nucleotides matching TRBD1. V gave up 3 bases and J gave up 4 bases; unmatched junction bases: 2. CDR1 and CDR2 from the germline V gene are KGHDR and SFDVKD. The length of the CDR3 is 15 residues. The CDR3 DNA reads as TGTGCCACCAGTGATGGGGACAGGGGTTACAATGAGCAGTTCTTC. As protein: CATSDGDRGYNEQFF.

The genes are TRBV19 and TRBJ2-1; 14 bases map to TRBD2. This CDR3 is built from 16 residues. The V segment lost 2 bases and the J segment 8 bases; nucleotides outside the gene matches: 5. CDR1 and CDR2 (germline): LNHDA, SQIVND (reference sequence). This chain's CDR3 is CASSIWTSGRWDEQFF. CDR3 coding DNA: TGTGCCAGTAGTATATGGACTAGCGGGAGGTGGGATGAGCAGTTCTTC.

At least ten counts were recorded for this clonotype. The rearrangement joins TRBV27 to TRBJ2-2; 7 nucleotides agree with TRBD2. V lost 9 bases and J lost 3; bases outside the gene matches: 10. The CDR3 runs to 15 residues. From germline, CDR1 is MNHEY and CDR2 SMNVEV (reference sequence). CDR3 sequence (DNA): TGTGCCAGTATCCCGGGAGGAGGGTACACCGGGGAGCTGTTTTTT. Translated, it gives CASIPGGGYTGELFF.

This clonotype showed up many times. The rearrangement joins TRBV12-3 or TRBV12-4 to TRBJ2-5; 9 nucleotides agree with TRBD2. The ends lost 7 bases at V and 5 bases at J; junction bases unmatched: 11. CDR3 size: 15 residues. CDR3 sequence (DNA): TGTGCCAGCACCTTAGCGGGAGAGGGACAGGAGACCCAGTACTTC. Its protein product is CASTLAGEGQETQYF.

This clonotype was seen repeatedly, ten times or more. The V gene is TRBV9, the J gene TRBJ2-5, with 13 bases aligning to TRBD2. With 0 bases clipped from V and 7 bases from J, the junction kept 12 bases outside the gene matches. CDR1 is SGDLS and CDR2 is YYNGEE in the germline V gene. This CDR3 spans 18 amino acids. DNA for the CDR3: TGTGCCAGCAGCGTAGAGGGGGGGACTAGCGGGGTTCGAGGGACCCAGTACTTC. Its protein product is CASSVEGGTSGVRGTQYF.

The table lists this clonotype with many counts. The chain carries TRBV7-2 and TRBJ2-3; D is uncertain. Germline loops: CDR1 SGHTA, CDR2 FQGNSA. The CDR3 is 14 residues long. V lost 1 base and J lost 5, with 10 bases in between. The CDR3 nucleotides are TGTGCCAGCAGCTTAGGTTCGGTTATAGATACGCAGTATTTT. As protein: CASSLGSVIDTQYF.

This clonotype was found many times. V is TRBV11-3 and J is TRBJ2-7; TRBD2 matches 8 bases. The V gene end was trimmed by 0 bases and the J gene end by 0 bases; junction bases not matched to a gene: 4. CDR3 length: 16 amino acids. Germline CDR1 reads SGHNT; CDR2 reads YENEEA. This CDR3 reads CASSLDLGLDSYEQYF. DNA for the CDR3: TGTGCCAGCAGCTTAGATCTGGGACTAGACTCCTACGAGCAGTACTTC.

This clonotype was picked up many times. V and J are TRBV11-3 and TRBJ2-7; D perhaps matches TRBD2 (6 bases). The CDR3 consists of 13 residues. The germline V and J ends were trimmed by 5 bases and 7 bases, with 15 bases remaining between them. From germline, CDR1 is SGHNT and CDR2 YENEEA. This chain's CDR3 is CASSLEGSGEQYF. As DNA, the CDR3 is TGTGCCAGCAGCCTGGAGGGGAGTGGTGAGCAGTACTTC.

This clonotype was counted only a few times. CDR3 loop: CASSFHSSGGGTGELFF. The CDR3 DNA sequence: TGTGCCAGCAGTTTCCACAGTAGCGGAGGGGGGACCGGGGAGCTGTTTTTT. This chain joins TRBV12-3 or TRBV12-4 and TRBJ2-2; the D gene could be TRBD1 or TRBD2 (6 bases each). The CDR3 loop spans 17 amino acids. Trimming removed 3 bases at V and 5 bases at J, with 19 bases between.

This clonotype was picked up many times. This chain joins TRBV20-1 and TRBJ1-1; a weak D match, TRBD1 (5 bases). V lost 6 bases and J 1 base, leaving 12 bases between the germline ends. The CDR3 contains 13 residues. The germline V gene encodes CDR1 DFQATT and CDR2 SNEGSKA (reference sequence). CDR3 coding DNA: TGCAGTGCCCCGGACACGGCGAACACTGAAGCTTTCTTT. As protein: CSAPDTANTEAFF.

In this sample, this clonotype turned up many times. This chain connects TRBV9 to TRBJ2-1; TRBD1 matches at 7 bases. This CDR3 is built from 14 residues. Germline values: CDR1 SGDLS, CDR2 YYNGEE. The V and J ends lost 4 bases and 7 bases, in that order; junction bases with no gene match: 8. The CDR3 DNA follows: TGTGCCAGCAGCAGCCGGGACAGTATGAATGAGCAGTTCTTC. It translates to CASSSRDSMNEQFF.

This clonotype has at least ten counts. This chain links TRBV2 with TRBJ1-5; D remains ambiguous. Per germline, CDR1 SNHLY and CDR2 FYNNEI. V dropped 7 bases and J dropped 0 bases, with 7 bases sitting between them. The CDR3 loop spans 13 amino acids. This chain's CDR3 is CASNQDSNQPQHF. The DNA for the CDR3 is TGTGCCAGCAACCAGGATAGCAATCAGCCCCAGCATTTT. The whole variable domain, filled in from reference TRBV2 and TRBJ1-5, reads EPEVTQTPSHQVTQMGQEVILRCVPISNHLYFYWYRQILGQKVEFLVSFYNNEISEKSEIFDDQFSVERPDGSNFTLKIRSTKLEDSAMYFCASNQDSNQPQHFGDGTRLSIL.

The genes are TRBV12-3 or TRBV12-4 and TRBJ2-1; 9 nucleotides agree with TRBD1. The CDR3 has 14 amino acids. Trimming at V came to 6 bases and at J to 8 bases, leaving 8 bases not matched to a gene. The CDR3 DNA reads TGTGCCAGCAGCCGGGACAGGGTTGGCGATGAGCAGTTCTTC. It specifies CASSRDRVGDEQFF.